This is a list of T cell receptor beta chains from one sample in a study of blood T cell repertoires in COVID-19. Here immunoSEQ multiplex PCR was the method, and the copy in TCRdb shows in-frame clones only, minus some. The table lists over 300,000 clones, around 86% of them singletons. The sample comprised peripheral blood. These receptors were obtained from a woman aged 50 to 65 with acute or convalescent COVID-19. The CDR3 runs from the conserved cysteine through the conserved F or W. The D gene is left open where the match is weak. Not every row has a clone size; where given, it reads once, few, many or a size class.

V gene,J gene,D gene,clone size,CDR3 protein,CDR3 DNA
TRBV5-1,TRBJ2-2,TRBD2,-,CASSLAAGANTGELFF,TGCGCCAGCAGCTTGGCGGCGGGAGCGAACACCGGGGAGCTGTTTTTT
TRBV4-2,TRBJ1-2,-,-,CASSQGAGYLGYTF,TGTGCCAGCAGCCAGGGGGCCGGGTATCTTGGCTACACCTTC
TRBV30,TRBJ2-1,-,-,CAWKIGLSGEQFF,TGTGCCTGGAAAATAGGACTTTCGGGTGAGCAGTTCTTC
TRBV5-8,TRBJ2-7,TRBD1,few,CASSYRGLNSYEQYF,TGTGCCAGCAGCTACAGGGGGCTAAACTCCTACGAGCAGTACTTC
TRBV28,TRBJ2-5,TRBD1,-,CASSFAGQGYSVAQYF,TGTGCCAGCAGTTTCGCGGGACAGGGCTATTCAGTGGCCCAGTACTTC
TRBV7-2,TRBJ2-3,TRBD2,once,CASSLWGSGSDTQYF,TGTGCCAGCAGCTTATGGGGTAGCGGGTCAGATACGCAGTATTTT
TRBV20-1,TRBJ1-6,TRBD1,few,CSASSGQLAWDSPLHF,TGCAGTGCTAGTTCGGGACAGCTGGCTTGGGATTCACCCCTCCACTTT
TRBV19,TRBJ1-5,TRBD1,-,CASTEDRGRNQPQHF,TGTGCCAGTACCGAAGACAGGGGGAGGAATCAGCCCCAGCATTTT
TRBV9,TRBJ1-2,TRBD1,-,CASSNRDRGVLGGYTF,TGTGCCAGCAGCAACCGGGACAGGGGAGTTTTAGGGGGCTACACCTTC
TRBV5-1,TRBJ2-1,TRBD2,-,CASLREGAYNEQFF,TGCGCCAGCCTACGGGAGGGTGCGTACAATGAGCAGTTCTTC
TRBV28,TRBJ2-7,-,-,CASSNTIYEQYF,TGTGCCAGCAGCAACACTATTTACGAGCAGTACTTC
TRBV5-3,TRBJ2-7,-,few,CARSLLGGETREQYF,TGTGCCAGAAGCTTGTTAGGCGGGGAGACACGGGAGCAGTACTTC
TRBV6-6,TRBJ1-6,-,-,CASSPRALENNSPLHF,TGTGCCAGCAGCCCCAGGGCCTTAGAAAATAATTCACCCCTCCACTTT
TRBV10-2,TRBJ1-1,-,-,CASTTSGVDGNTEAFF,TGCGCCAGCACCACCTCGGGGGTAGACGGGAACACTGAAGCTTTCTTT
TRBV28,TRBJ2-7,TRBD2,-,CATRGLVYEQYF,TGTGCCACCCGGGGACTAGTCTACGAGCAGTACTTC
TRBV2,TRBJ2-7,-,few,CASRELTTSYEQYF,TGTGCCAGCAGAGAACTGACAACCTCCTACGAGCAGTACTTC
TRBV5-1,TRBJ2-1,-,-,CASSASEGNEQFF,TGCGCCAGCAGCGCCTCGGAGGGTAATGAGCAGTTCTTC
TRBV13,TRBJ1-2,-,-,CASSPRTGRGYGYTF,TGTGCCAGCAGCCCAAGGACGGGGAGGGGCTATGGCTACACCTTC
TRBV24-1,TRBJ1-2,TRBD1,few,CATSDPVTGGSNYGYTF,TGTGCCACCAGTGATCCTGTGACAGGGGGGTCTAACTATGGCTACACCTTC
TRBV4-1,TRBJ1-1,TRBD1,few,CASSQRNLQGGTEAFF,TGCGCCAGCAGCCAAAGAAATCTCCAGGGGGGTACTGAAGCTTTCTTT
TRBV5-1,TRBJ2-3,-,-,CASSLVVRGGTDTQYF,TGCGCCAGCAGCTTGGTCGTCAGGGGTGGAACAGATACGCAGTATTTT
TRBV19,TRBJ2-1,TRBD2,-,CASSTRGLAGDNEQFF,TGTGCCAGTAGTACCCGGGGACTAGCGGGTGACAATGAGCAGTTCTTC
TRBV24-1,TRBJ2-7,TRBD1,-,CATSDHRRTGRRQYF,TGTGCCACCAGTGACCACCGCCGGACAGGGCGTCGGCAGTACTTC
TRBV3-1/TRBV3-2,TRBJ2-5,TRBD2,-,CASSQDVLAGGNQETQYF,TGTGCCAGCAGCCAAGATGTACTAGCGGGAGGGAACCAAGAGACCCAGTACTTC
TRBV3-1/TRBV3-2,TRBJ2-7,-,-,CASSSGVAYEQYF,TGTGCCAGCAGTTCAGGGGTCGCCTACGAGCAGTACTTC
TRBV9,TRBJ2-5,-,few,CASSVGRGEETQYF,TGTGCCAGCAGCGTAGGCAGGGGGGAAGAGACCCAGTACTTC
TRBV29-1,TRBJ1-1,-,-,CSVKSQGTRNTEAFF,TGCAGCGTAAAATCGCAGGGGACCCGGAACACTGAAGCTTTCTTT
TRBV9,TRBJ2-2,TRBD1,once,CASSPDRGDTGELFF,TGTGCCAGCAGCCCGGACAGGGGGGACACCGGGGAGCTGTTTTTT
TRBV6-1,TRBJ1-6,-,-,CASSYDSPLHF,TGTGCCAGCAGCTACGATTCACCCCTCCACTTT
TRBV3-1/TRBV3-2,TRBJ2-2,-,-,CASSRAQTGELFF,TGTGCCAGCAGCCGAGCGCAGACCGGGGAGCTGTTTTTT
TRBV5-1,TRBJ2-6,TRBD1,-,CASRRRQGSGANVLTF,TGCGCCAGCAGACGCCGACAGGGTTCTGGGGCCAACGTCCTGACTTTC
TRBV7-7,TRBJ2-1,TRBD2,-,CASSLTSGTEQFF,TGTGCTAGCAGCTTAACTAGCGGGACTGAGCAGTTCTTC
TRBV11-2,TRBJ2-3,-,-,CASSPDSIYSTDTQYF,TGTGCCAGCAGCCCCGACTCCATCTATAGCACAGATACGCAGTATTTT
TRBV4-2,TRBJ2-2,-,-,CASSQVHSEAGELFF,TGTGCCAGCAGCCAAGTTCATTCAGAGGCCGGGGAGCTGTTTTTT
TRBV28,TRBJ1-5,-,-,CASSQNQPQHF,TGTGCCAGCAGCCAGAATCAGCCCCAGCATTTT